This TCR beta chain was observed in a study of T cell repertoires in cytomegalovirus infection. The study, taken as a whole, reports: HLA-C-restricted CMV clonotypes gave the most frequent clonotype in two of eight donors.

To note about this clonotype: Antigen specificity is unknown.

TCRdb fed the reads into MiXCR, producing one record per CDR3 protein. The table shows around 750,000 distinct CDR3 sequences, with 32% occurring only once. Deletions cut 7 bases from V and 7 bases from J, with 10 bases between. The CDR3 has 12 residues. CDR1 and CDR2 from the germline V gene are LGHNT and FRNRAP. V gene TRBV12-5 combines with J gene TRBJ2-2; no firm D call. The specimen was cultured CD8+ T cells from PBMCs, collected from culture after CMV antigen stimulation. This sequence was found in a human donor in good health (CMV status not recorded). Some clones in this sample may be carry-over from other donors' samples. Written as DNA, the CDR3 is TGTGCTAGTGCCTTCTCCGGCGGGGAGCTGTTTTTT. Amino acids: CASAFSGGELFF.